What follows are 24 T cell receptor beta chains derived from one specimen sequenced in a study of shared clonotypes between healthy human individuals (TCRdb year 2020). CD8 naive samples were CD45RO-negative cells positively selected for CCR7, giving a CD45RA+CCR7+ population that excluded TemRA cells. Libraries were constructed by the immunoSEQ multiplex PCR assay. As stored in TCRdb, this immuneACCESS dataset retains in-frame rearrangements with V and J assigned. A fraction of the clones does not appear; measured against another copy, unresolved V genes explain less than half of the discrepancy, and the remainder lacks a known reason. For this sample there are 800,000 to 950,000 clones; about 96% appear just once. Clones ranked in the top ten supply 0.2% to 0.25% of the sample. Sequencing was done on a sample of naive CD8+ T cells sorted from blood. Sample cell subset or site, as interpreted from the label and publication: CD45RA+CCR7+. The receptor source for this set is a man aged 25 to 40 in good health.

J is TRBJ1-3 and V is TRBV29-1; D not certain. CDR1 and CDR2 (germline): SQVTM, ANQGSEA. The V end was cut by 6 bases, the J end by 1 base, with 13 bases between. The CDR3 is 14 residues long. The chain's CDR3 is CSVTSTVSGNTIYF. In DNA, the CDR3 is TGCAGCGTCACCTCCACGGTTTCTGGAAACACCATATATTTT.

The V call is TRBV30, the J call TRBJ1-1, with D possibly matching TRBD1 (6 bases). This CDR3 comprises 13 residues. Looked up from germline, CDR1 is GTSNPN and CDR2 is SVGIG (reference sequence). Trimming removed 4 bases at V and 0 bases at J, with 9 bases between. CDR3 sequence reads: CAWMGALNTEAFF. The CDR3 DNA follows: TGTGCCTGGATGGGGGCACTGAACACTGAAGCTTTCTTT. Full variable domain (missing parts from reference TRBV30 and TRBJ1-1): SQTIHQWPATLVQPVGSPLSLECTVEGTSNPNLYWYRQAAGRGLQLLFYSVGIGQISSEVPQNLSASRPQDRQFILSSKKLLLSDSGFYLCAWMGALNTEAFFGQGTRLTVV.

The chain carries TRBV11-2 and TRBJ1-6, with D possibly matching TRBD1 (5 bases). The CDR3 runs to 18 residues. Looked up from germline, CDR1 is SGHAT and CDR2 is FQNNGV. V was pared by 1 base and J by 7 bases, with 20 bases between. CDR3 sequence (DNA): TGTGCCAGCAGCTTAGTATCAGGCAGGGCGGGAATCAATTCACCCCTCCACTTT. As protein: CASSLVSGRAGINSPLHF.

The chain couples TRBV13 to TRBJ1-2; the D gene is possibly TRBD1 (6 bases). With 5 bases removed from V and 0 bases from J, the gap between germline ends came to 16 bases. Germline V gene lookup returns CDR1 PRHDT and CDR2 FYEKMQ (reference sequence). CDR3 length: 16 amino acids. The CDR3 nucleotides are TGTGCCAGCAGCCCATATAGACAGGAGTCTAACTATGGCTACACCTTC. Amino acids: CASSPYRQESNYGYTF. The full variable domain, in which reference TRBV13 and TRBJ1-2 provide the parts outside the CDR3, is AAGVIQSPRHLIKEKRETATLKCYPIPRHDTVYWYQQGPGQDPQFLISFYEKMQSDKGSIPDRFSAQQFSDYHSELNMSSLELGDSALYFCASSPYRQESNYGYTFGSGTRLTVV.

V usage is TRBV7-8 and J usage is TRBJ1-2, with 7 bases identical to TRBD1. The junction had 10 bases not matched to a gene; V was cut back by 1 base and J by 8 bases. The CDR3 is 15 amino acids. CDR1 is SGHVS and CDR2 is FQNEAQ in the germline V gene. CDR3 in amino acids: CASSLDFGQAEGYTF. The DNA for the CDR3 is TGTGCCAGCAGCTTAGATTTCGGACAGGCAGAGGGCTACACCTTC.

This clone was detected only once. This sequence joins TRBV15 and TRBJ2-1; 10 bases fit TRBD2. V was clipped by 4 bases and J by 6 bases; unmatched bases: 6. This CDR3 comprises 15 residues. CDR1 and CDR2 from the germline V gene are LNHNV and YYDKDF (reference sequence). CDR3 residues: CATSTTSGRANEQFF. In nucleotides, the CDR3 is TGTGCCACCAGCACCACCAGCGGGAGGGCCAATGAGCAGTTCTTC.

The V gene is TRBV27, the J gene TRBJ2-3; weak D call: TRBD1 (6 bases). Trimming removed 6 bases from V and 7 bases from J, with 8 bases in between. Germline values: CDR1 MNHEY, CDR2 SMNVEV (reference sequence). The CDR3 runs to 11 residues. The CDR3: CASRGANTQYF. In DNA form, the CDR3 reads TGTGCCAGCAGGGGGGCGAATACGCAGTATTTT.

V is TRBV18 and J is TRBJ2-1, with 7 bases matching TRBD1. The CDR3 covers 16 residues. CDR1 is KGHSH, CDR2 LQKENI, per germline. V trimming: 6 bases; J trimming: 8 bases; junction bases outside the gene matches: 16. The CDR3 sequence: CASSPTPGQPNYEQFF. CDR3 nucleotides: TGTGCCAGCTCCCCCACCCCGGGACAGCCTAACTATGAGCAGTTCTTC.

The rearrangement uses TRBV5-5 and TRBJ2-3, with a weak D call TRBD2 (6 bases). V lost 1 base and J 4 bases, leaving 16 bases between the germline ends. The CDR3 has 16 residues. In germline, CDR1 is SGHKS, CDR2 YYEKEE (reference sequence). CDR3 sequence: CASSLTGEGGPDTQYF. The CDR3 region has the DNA TGTGCCAGCAGCTTGACGGGAGAGGGTGGGCCAGATACGCAGTATTTT.

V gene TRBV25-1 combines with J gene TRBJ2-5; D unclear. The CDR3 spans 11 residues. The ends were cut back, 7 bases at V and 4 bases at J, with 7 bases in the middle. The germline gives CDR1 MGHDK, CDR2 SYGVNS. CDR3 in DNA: TGTGCCAGCATCCAAGCAGAGACCCAGTACTTC. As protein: CASIQAETQYF.

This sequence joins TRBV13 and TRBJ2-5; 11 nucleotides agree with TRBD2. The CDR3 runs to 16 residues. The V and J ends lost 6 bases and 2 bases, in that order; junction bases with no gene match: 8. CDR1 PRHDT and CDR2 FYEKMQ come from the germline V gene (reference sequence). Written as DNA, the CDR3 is TGTGCCAGCAGTGAGGGACTAGCGGTCCGACAAGAGACCCAGTACTTC. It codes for CASSEGLAVRQETQYF.

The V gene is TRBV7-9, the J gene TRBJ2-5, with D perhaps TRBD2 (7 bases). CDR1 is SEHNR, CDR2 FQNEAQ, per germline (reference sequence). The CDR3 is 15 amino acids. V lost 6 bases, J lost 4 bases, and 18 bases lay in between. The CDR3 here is CASRGASGILETQYF. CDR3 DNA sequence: TGTGCCAGCAGGGGGGCGAGCGGGATACTAGAGACCCAGTACTTC.

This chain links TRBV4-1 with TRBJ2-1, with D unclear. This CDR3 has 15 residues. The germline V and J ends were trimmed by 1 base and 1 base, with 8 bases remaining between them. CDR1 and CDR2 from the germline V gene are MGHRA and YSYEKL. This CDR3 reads CASSQGRPSYNEQFF. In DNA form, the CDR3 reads TGCGCCAGCAGCCAAGGACGGCCATCCTACAATGAGCAGTTCTTC.

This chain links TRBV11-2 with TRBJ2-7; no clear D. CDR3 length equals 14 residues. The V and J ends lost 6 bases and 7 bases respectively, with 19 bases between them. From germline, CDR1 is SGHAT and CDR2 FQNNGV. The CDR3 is CASRGGPLNWEQYF. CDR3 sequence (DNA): TGTGCCAGCAGGGGCGGACCCCTCAACTGGGAGCAGTACTTC.

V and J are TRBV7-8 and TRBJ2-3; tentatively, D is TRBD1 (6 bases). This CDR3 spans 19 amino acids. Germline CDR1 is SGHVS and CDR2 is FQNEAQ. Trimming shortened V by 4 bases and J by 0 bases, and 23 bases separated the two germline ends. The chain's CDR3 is CASSSQGTPGSTSTDTQYF. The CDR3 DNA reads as TGTGCCAGCAGCTCACAAGGGACACCGGGATCTACTAGCACAGATACGCAGTATTTT. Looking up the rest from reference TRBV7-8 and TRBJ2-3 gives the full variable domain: GAGVSQSPRYKVAKRGQDVALRCDPISGHVSLFWYQQALGQGPEFLTYFQNEAQLDKSGLPSDRFFAERPEGSVSTLKIQRTQQEDSAVYLCASSSQGTPGSTSTDTQYFGPGTRLTVL.

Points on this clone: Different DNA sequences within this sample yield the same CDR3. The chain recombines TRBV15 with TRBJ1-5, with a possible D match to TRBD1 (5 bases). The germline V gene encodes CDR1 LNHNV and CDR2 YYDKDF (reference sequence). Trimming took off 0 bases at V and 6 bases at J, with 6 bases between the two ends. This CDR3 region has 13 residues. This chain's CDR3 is CATSREGGQPQHF. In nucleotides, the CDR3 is TGTGCCACCAGCAGAGAGGGGGGTCAGCCCCAGCATTTT. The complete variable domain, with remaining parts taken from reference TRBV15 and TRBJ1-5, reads DAMVIQNPRYQVTQFGKPVTLSCSQTLNHNVMYWYQQKSSQAPKLLFHYYDKDFNNEADTPDNFQSRRPNTSFCFLDIRSPGLGDTAMYLCATSREGGQPQHFGDGTRLSIL.

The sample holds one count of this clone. CDR3 loop: CASSLALRDNTDTQYF. The DNA of the CDR3 is TGTGCCAGCAGCTTAGCCCTAAGGGACAACACAGATACGCAGTATTTT. The chain links TRBV7-4 to TRBJ2-3, with D possibly matching TRBD1 (6 bases). From germline, CDR1 is SGHVT and CDR2 SQSDAQ. Trimming shortened V by 0 bases and J by 2 bases, and 12 bases separated the two germline ends. CDR3 length equals 16 residues.

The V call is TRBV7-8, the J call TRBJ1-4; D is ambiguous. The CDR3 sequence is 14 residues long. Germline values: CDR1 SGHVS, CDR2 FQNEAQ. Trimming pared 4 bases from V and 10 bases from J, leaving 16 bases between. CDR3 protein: CASSSQRAQRKLFF. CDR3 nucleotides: TGTGCCAGCAGCTCCCAACGTGCCCAGAGAAAACTGTTTTTT.

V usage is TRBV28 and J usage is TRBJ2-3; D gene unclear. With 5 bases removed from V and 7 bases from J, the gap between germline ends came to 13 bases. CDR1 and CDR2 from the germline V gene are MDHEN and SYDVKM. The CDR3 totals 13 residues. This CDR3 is CASSGSAGNTQYF. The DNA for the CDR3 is TGTGCCAGCAGTGGATCAGCCGGCAATACGCAGTATTTT.

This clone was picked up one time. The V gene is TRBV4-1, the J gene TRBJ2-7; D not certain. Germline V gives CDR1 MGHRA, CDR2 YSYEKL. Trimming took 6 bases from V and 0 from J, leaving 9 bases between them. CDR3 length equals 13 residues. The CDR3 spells CASSSHTSYEQYF. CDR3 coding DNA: TGCGCCAGCAGTAGCCACACCTCCTACGAGCAGTACTTC.

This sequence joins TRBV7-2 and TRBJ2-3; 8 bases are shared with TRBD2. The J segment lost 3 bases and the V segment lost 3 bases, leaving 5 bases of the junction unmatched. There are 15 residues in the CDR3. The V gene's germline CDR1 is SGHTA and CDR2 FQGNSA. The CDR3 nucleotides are TGTGCCAGCAGCTTCAGGACTAGCTTTACAGATACGCAGTATTTT. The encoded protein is CASSFRTSFTDTQYF.

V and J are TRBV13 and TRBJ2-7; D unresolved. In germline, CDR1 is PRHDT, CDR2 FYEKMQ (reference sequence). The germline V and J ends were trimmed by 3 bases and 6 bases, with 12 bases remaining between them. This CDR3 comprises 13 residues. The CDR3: CASSLGYRSEQYF. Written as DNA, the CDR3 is TGTGCCAGCAGCTTGGGCTATAGGAGCGAGCAGTACTTC. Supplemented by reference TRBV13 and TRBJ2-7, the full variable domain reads AAGVIQSPRHLIKEKRETATLKCYPIPRHDTVYWYQQGPGQDPQFLISFYEKMQSDKGSIPDRFSAQQFSDYHSELNMSSLELGDSALYFCASSLGYRSEQYFGPGTRLTVT.

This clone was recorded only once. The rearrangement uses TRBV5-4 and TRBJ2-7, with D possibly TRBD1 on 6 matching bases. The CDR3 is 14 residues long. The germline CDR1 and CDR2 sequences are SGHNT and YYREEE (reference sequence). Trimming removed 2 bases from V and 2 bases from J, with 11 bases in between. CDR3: CASSFRQDPYEQYF. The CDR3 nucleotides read TGTGCCAGCAGCTTCCGACAGGATCCCTACGAGCAGTACTTC.

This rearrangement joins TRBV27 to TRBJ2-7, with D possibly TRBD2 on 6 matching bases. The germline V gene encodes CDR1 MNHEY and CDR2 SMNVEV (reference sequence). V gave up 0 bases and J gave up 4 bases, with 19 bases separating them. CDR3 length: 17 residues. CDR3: CASSLSGLGGSGYEQYF. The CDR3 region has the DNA TGTGCCAGCAGTTTATCGGGGTTGGGGGGTTCGGGTTACGAGCAGTACTTC.